The TCR beta chain described here comes from a study of CD8+CD57+ T cells in acquired aplastic anemia. As for the study in general: Sorted CD4+ plus CD8+ cells gave DNA averaging roughly 3.2 ug. Healthy donor sequencing depth: around 9.9 million CD4+, under 12 million CD8+ reads.

Genomic DNA acted as the template from which TCR beta VDJ combination and CDR3 sequence profiling were carried out. In TCRdb, the reads were re-called with MiXCR into one record per CDR3 protein. The data contain more than 100,000 distinct CDR3 sequences, 48% of them singletons. V was pared by 5 bases and J by 0 bases, with 5 bases of the junction left unmatched. Germline loops: CDR1 SNHLY, CDR2 FYNNEI. CDR3 length: 15 residues. Source material: sorted CD4+, CD8+, or CD8+CD57+ T cells (not recorded which) from PBMCs. This clonotype was sampled from a human donor in good health, serving as a control. This rearrangement joins TRBV2 to TRBJ1-1, with 8 bases identical to TRBD1. CDR3 sequence (DNA): TGTGCCAGCAGTTTCGGGACAGGCTTGAACACTGAAGCTTTCTTT. Residues: CASSFGTGLNTEAFF.